This T cell receptor beta chain was captured in a study of cytomegalovirus exposure and HLA in healthy donors. PCR employed 60 Vbeta and 13 Jbeta primers. The repertoire was sequenced with immunoSEQ multiplex PCR; TCRdb's copy has only in-frame clones and lacks some. The sample lists around 99,000 clones; around three quarters were seen once. Germline CDR1 is SNHLY and CDR2 is FYNNEI. CDR3 length: 20 amino acids. J gave up 0 bases and V 5 bases, and 12 bases lay outside the gene matches. As regards this clone: Its antigen is unknown.

Findings and limits, study-wide: Among CMV-associated TCR beta chains, most appeared HLA-restricted in a later analysis. Prior analysis indicated that the majority of TCR beta V segments exhibited productivity approximately 87% or approximately 30% of the time.

The sample consisted of PBMCs. J is TRBJ2-1 and V is TRBV2; 14 nucleotides match TRBD2. The receptor was derived from a male donor in good health and CMV-seronegative. CDR3 sequence: CASSRYGTSGRASSYNEQFF. The CDR3 coding sequence is TGTGCCAGCAGTCGATACGGGACTAGCGGGAGAGCTAGCTCCTACAATGAGCAGTTCTTC.